This record covers a single TCR beta chain. Its matching antigen is unknown. TCRdb called the 5' RACE reads again in MiXCR, with one record for every CDR3 protein. There are 250,000 or so distinct CDR3 sequences in the sample; about 12% occur only once, and approximately 4% lies in the top ten. This specimen comes from a study of identical twins. The germline gives CDR1 DFQATT, CDR2 SNEGSKA (reference sequence). The CDR3 extends over 14 amino acids. V was trimmed by 4 bases and J by 8 bases, leaving 18 bases between them. Points from the study as a whole: Twins shared out-of-frame alpha sequences with excess low generation probability. Twins' excess sharing was less marked for out-of-frame beta sequences.

These data also formed part of another study, on yellow fever vaccine responses in identical twins.

The chain recombines TRBV20-1 with TRBJ2-1; a weak D match, TRBD2 (7 bases). The receptor comes from a woman between 18 and 29 years old in good health. Sequenced material: memory (CD45RO+) T cells sorted from blood. Here the CDR3 reads CSAKGGRGGHEQFF. In nucleotides, the CDR3 is TGCAGTGCTAAAGGTGGGAGGGGGGGGCATGAGCAGTTCTTC.